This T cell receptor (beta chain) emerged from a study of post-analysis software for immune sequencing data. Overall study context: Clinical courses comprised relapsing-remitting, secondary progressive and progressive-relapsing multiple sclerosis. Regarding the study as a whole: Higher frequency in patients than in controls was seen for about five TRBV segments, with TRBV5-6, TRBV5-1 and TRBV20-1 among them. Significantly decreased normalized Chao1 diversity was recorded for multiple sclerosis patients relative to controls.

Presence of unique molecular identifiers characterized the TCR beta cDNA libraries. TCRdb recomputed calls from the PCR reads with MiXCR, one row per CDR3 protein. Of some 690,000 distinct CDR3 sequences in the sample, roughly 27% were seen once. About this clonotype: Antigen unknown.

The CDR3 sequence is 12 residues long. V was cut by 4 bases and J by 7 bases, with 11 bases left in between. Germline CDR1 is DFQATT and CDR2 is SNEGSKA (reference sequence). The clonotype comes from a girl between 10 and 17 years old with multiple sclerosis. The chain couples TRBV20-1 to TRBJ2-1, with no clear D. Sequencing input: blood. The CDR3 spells CSANPRLNEQFF. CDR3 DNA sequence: TGCAGTGCTAATCCGAGATTGAATGAGCAGTTCTTC.